The rows below give T cell receptor beta chains drawn from one sample of a study of neurological immune-mediated disorders. TCRdb reprocessed the 5' RACE reads with MiXCR, giving one entry per CDR3 protein. The sample includes about 46,000 distinct CDR3 sequences, around 1.9% of them seen just once. Source material: PBMCs. Every receptor here comes from a woman aged 40 to 50 with multiple sclerosis. Each CDR3 is given with its conserved first and last residue. Each record gives: D gene, clone size, J gene, V gene, CDR3 protein, CDR3 DNA. D genes are given only for firm matches. Size values are once, few and many counts, or a class for expanded clones, and some rows have none.

>-|many|TRBJ2-5|TRBV5-6
CASILRGFQETQYF
TGTGCCAGCATCCTGAGGGGCTTCCAAGAGACCCAGTACTTC
>TRBD2|many|TRBJ2-3|TRBV5-1
CASSFGLAGGIDTQYF
TGCGCCAGCAGCTTCGGACTAGCGGGGGGAATAGATACGCAGTATTTT
>-|-|TRBJ2-7|TRBV10-3
CAISESAAQYF
TGTGCCATCAGTGAGTCGGCAGCGCAGTACTTC
>TRBD2|many|TRBJ2-3|TRBV29-1
CSVRLAGANTDTQYF
TGCAGCGTGCGACTAGCGGGGGCCAACACAGATACGCAGTATTTT
>-|many|TRBJ1-1|TRBV11-2
CASSSQVFRAEAFF
TGTGCCAGCAGCTCACAGGTGTTCCGGGCTGAAGCTTTCTTT
>TRBD1|many|TRBJ2-7|TRBV5-1
CASSTGQGIYEQYF
TGCGCCAGCAGCACCGGACAGGGAATCTACGAGCAGTACTTC
>-|many|TRBJ1-1|TRBV10-3
CAISVRNLVGAFF
TGTGCCATCAGTGTGCGGAATTTGGTGGGGGCTTTCTTT
>-|many|TRBJ1-3|TRBV7-9
CASSPGRAPGNTIYF
TGTGCCAGCAGCCCGGGGCGTGCACCTGGAAACACCATATATTTT
>-|many|TRBJ2-3|TRBV7-3
CASSPTGWGADTQYF
TGTGCCAGCAGCCCCACGGGGTGGGGGGCAGATACGCAGTATTTT
>-|many|TRBJ1-2|TRBV14
CASSQGTEANYGYTF
TGTGCCAGCAGCCAAGGGACTGAAGCTAACTATGGCTACACCTTC
>TRBD1|many|TRBJ2-2|TRBV5-1
CASSPGGQGIWSGELFF
TGCGCCAGCAGCCCGGGAGGACAGGGGATTTGGTCCGGGGAGCTGTTTTTT
>TRBD2|many|TRBJ2-3|TRBV5-1
CASSLARLAGGTDTQYF
TGCGCCAGCAGCTTGGCCCGACTAGCGGGGGGCACAGATACGCAGTATTTT
>-|many|TRBJ2-7|TRBV12-3/TRBV12-4
CASSLRTPREQYF
TGTGCCAGCAGTTTACGGACTCCTCGCGAGCAGTACTTC
>-|many|TRBJ1-1|TRBV5-1
CASSWSAGDTEAFF
TGCGCCAGCAGCTGGAGCGCGGGGGATACTGAAGCTTTCTTT
>TRBD1|few|TRBJ1-5|TRBV30
CAWSGAGGQPQHF
TGTGCCTGGAGTGGGGCAGGGGGGCAGCCCCAGCATTTT
>TRBD1|many|TRBJ1-4|TRBV9
CASSPGQGAPEKLFF
TGTGCCAGCAGCCCCGGACAGGGGGCACCTGAAAAACTGTTTTTT